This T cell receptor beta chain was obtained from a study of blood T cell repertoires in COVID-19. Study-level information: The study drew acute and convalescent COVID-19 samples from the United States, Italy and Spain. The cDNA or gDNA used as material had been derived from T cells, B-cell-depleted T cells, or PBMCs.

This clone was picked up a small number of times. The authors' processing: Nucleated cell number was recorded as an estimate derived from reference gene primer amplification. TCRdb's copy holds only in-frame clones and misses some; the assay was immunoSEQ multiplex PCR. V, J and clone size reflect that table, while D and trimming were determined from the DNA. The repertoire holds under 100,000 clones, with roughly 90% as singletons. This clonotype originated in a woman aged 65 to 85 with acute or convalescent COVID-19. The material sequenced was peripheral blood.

The CDR3 DNA sequence: TGCGCCAGCAGCAACGCCCCGGGACAGGGAAACACTGAAGCTTTCTTT. It yields the protein CASSNAPGQGNTEAFF. The J gene is TRBJ1-1, the V gene TRBV4-1; 9 nucleotides match TRBD1. Germline assignment: CDR1 MGHRA and CDR2 YSYEKL. The trim removed 5 bases at V and 2 bases at J, leaving 9 bases unmatched. The CDR3 extends over 16 amino acids.